This T cell receptor (beta chain) was sequenced during a study of monozygotic twins with inflammatory bowel disease. TCRdb reprocessed the 5' RACE reads; each CDR3 protein has one entry and no DNA is given. In total, the table holds hundreds of thousands of distinct CDR3 sequences. Study outcomes and limitations: A distinction between different T cell subtypes was not possible. Against healthy co-twins, IBD patients had lower TCRbeta diversity (measured by inverse Simpson).

From germline, CDR1 is LNHDA and CDR2 SQIVND (reference sequence). The CDR3 length is 15 residues. Comment on this clonotype: Its target is not known.

Sequenced sample: blood. V gene TRBV19 combines with J gene TRBJ2-2; the D call from TCRdb, TRBD1, cannot be confirmed without DNA. This receptor was obtained from a human donor with ulcerative colitis or Crohn's disease, or a healthy co-twin of an affected twin (not recorded which). The CDR3 sequence is CASSIGGLGTGELFF.